Shown below are 16 T cell receptor beta chains from a single sample sequenced in a study of shared clonotypes between healthy human individuals. This table comes from immunoSEQ multiplex PCR, and its TCRdb copy is limited to in-frame clones, with some not included. This table holds fewer than 2.5 million clones, more than 85% found once. Source material: naive CD4+ T cells from PBMCs. The subset: CD45RA+ positively selected. The receptors were gathered from a man aged 18-30 years in good health. Some clones in this sample may be carry-over from other donors' samples.

Points on this clone: The sample has other DNA sequences that encode this CDR3 too. The rearrangement joins TRBV27 to TRBJ2-3; TRBD1 agrees at 10 bases. Losses at the gene ends were 6 bases for V and 3 bases for J; bases not matched to a gene: 3. This CDR3 has 14 amino acids. Germline CDR1 is MNHEY and CDR2 is SMNVEV (reference sequence). Here the CDR3 DNA reads TGTGCCAGCAGCCGGGACAGGGGTACAGATACGCAGTATTTT. This translates into CASSRDRGTDTQYF.

V is TRBV4-3 and J is TRBJ2-1, with 8 bases lining up with TRBD2. The CDR3 totals 15 residues. V shed 0 bases and J 8 bases; nucleotides not matched to a gene: 6. Per germline, CDR1 LGHNA and CDR2 YSLEER. The CDR3 reads CASSQEQRERDEQFF. The DNA for the CDR3 is TGCGCCAGCAGCCAAGAGCAGCGGGAGCGGGATGAGCAGTTCTTC.

About this clone itself: Other DNA sequences in this specimen translate into the identical CDR3. The chain recombines TRBV28 with TRBJ2-5, with 12 bases fitting TRBD1. CDR1 is MDHEN, CDR2 SYDVKM, per germline. The V and J ends lost 6 bases and 5 bases, in that order; junction bases with no gene match: 4. The CDR3 length is 14 residues. The CDR3 protein is CASSRDRGRETQYF. DNA of the CDR3: TGTGCCAGCAGCCGGGACAGGGGGCGGGAGACCCAGTACTTC.

The chain is built from TRBV18 and TRBJ1-1; 7 bases map to TRBD1. The length of the CDR3 is 13 residues. Germline CDR1 KGHSH, CDR2 LQKENI. V trimming: 6 bases; J trimming: 7 bases; junction bases outside the gene matches: 8. The CDR3 coding sequence is TGTGCCAGCTCCGCGGCCCCAGGGGGTGAAGCTTTCTTT. It is translated as CASSAAPGGEAFF.

The chain employs TRBV5-6 and TRBJ2-7; 7 nucleotides agree with TRBD2. Germline-derived CDR1 and CDR2 are SGHDT and YYEEEE. This CDR3 has 14 residues. V trimming: 4 bases; J trimming: 3 bases; junction bases outside the gene matches: 7. CDR3 amino acids: CASSLGGSGYEQYF. In DNA, the CDR3 is TGTGCCAGCAGCCTGGGGGGGAGCGGCTACGAGCAGTACTTC.

CDR3 in amino acids: CASSVPTSGLETQYF. DNA of the CDR3: TGTGCCAGCAGCGTACCGACTAGCGGGCTTGAGACCCAGTACTTC. The chain links TRBV9 to TRBJ2-5; TRBD2 matches at 10 bases. Germline CDR1 reads SGDLS; CDR2 reads YYNGEE. This CDR3 has 15 residues. Trimming at V came to 1 base and at J to 5 bases, leaving 5 bases not matched to a gene.

The rearrangement uses TRBV6-5 and TRBJ1-1; D uncertain. The CDR3 contains 11 residues. Trimming removed 7 bases at V and 2 bases at J, with 5 bases between. CDR1 and CDR2 (germline): MNHEY, SVGAGI. The CDR3 loop is CASIQNTEAFF. DNA for the CDR3: TGTGCCAGCATCCAAAACACTGAAGCTTTCTTT.

The chain joins TRBV5-4 to TRBJ2-6; D could derive from TRBD1 or TRBD2 (5 bases each). Trimming shortened V by 3 bases and J by 0 bases, and 10 bases separated the two germline ends. There are 16 residues in the CDR3. Germline values: CDR1 SGHNT, CDR2 YYREEE (reference sequence). CDR3 nucleotide sequence: TGTGCCAGCAGCTGGGGGATGGGCTCTGGGGCCAACGTCCTGACTTTC. Its protein is CASSWGMGSGANVLTF.

V usage is TRBV9 and J usage is TRBJ2-7, with 10 bases matching TRBD1. The CDR3 totals 17 residues. J gave up 4 bases and V 3 bases, and 13 bases lay outside the gene matches. CDR1 and CDR2 (germline): SGDLS, YYNGEE. In nucleotides, the CDR3 is TGTGCCAGCAGCGGGGGGGACAGGGGCTTTCCCCTGTACGAGCAGTACTTC. Its translation: CASSGGDRGFPLYEQYF. The full variable domain, completed using reference TRBV9 and TRBJ2-7, is DSGVTQTPKHLITATGQRVTLRCSPRSGDLSVYWYQQSLDQGLQFLIQYYNGEERAKGNILERFSAQQFPDLHSELNLSSLELGDSALYFCASSGGDRGFPLYEQYFGPGTRLTVT.

This clone was recorded only once. The gene calls are TRBV6-5 and TRBJ1-1, with D possibly TRBD1 on 6 matching bases. The CDR3 consists of 12 residues. Germline CDR1 reads MNHEY; CDR2 reads SVGAGI. Trimming left V 6 bases short and J 7 bases short, with 12 bases between. In DNA, the CDR3 is TGTGCCAGCAGAACGCAGGGGAATGAAGCTTTCTTT. Protein sequence: CASRTQGNEAFF.

This rearrangement joins TRBV11-2 to TRBJ1-2, with D uncertain. With 1 base removed from V and 4 bases from J, the gap between germline ends came to 13 bases. This CDR3 is 15 amino acids long. Germline CDR1 reads SGHAT; CDR2 reads FQNNGV. CDR3 nucleotide sequence: TGTGCCAGCAGCTTAGGGCCCTTAGATGGCTATGGCTACACCTTC. This translates into CASSLGPLDGYGYTF.

The CDR3 protein is CASSFRGVNYGYTF. The DNA of the CDR3 is TGTGCCAGCAGTTTCAGGGGTGTCAACTATGGCTACACCTTC. V is TRBV28 and J is TRBJ1-2; D is perhaps TRBD1 (6 bases). This CDR3 has 14 amino acids. Trimming left V 3 bases short and J 2 bases short, with 10 bases between. Germline V gene lookup returns CDR1 MDHEN and CDR2 SYDVKM.

The J gene is TRBJ2-1, the V gene TRBV27; 8 positions match TRBD1. From germline, CDR1 is MNHEY and CDR2 SMNVEV (reference sequence). The CDR3 extends over 17 amino acids. Trimming at V came to 4 bases and at J to 0 bases, leaving 8 bases not matched to a gene. In DNA form, the CDR3 reads TGTGCCAGCAGTTCAGGGACAGGCTATTTCTCCTACAATGAGCAGTTCTTC. It codes for CASSSGTGYFSYNEQFF.

The CDR3 loop reads CASSLGFPGFTYEQYF. CDR3 bases: TGTGCCAGCAGCTTGGGTTTCCCAGGATTTACCTACGAGCAGTACTTC. The chain links TRBV5-5 to TRBJ2-7; D is unresolved. Germline CDR1 reads SGHKS; CDR2 reads YYEKEE (reference sequence). The CDR3 sequence is 16 residues long. Trimming left V 0 bases short and J 2 bases short, with 15 bases between.

V usage is TRBV10-3 and J usage is TRBJ1-4; no firm D call. Germline V gene lookup returns CDR1 ENHRY and CDR2 SYGVKD. Trimming removed 5 bases from V and 8 bases from J, with 15 bases in between. The CDR3 loop spans 14 amino acids. CDR3 region: CAISTGSWGEKLFF. Here the CDR3 DNA reads TGTGCCATCAGTACCGGGAGCTGGGGAGAAAAACTGTTTTTT.

This chain links TRBV4-3 with TRBJ1-4; 7 bases are shared with TRBD1. Trimming took 0 bases from V and 8 from J; bases not matched to a gene: 6. The CDR3 runs 15 residues. CDR1 is LGHNA and CDR2 is YSLEER in the germline V gene. The CDR3 spells CASSQDRGLWEKLFF. DNA of the CDR3: TGCGCCAGCAGCCAAGATAGGGGGCTTTGGGAAAAACTGTTTTTT.